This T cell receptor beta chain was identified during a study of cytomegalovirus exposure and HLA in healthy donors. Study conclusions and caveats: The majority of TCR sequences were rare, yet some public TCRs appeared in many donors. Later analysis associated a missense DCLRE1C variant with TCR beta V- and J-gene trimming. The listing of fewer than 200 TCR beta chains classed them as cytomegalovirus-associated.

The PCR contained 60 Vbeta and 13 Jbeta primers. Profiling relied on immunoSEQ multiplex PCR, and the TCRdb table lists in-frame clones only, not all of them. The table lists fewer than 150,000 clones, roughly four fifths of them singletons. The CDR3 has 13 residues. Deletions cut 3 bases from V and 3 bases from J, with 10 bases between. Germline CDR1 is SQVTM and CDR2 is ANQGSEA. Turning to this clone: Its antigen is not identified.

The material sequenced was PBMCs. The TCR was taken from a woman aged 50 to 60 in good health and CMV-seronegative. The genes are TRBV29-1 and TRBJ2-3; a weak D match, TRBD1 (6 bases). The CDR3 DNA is TGCAGCGTTGAGCCCACAGGGACAGATACGCAGTATTTT. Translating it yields CSVEPTGTDTQYF.